This is a list of T cell receptor beta chains from one sample in a study of breast tumors, draining lymph nodes, adjacent tissues. TCRdb ran MiXCR on the multiplex PCR reads and lists one entry per CDR3 protein. Of roughly 17,000 distinct CDR3 sequences in the sample, roughly two fifths were seen once. Sequenced material: breast tumor tissue. These receptor sequences come from a female donor with breast cancer. Some clones in this sample may be carry-over from other donors' samples. The CDR3 runs from the conserved cysteine through the conserved F or W. Each record gives: clone size, D gene, V gene, J gene, CDR3 protein, CDR3 DNA. The D gene is left open where the match is weak. Size values are once, few and many counts, or a class for expanded clones, and some rows have none.

few	TRBD1	TRBV20-1	TRBJ1-1	CSARKPTGQGNTEAFF	TGCAGTGCTAGGAAACCGACGGGACAGGGGAACACTGAAGCTTTCTTT
many	NA	TRBV5-6	TRBJ1-6	CASSRDVAGDSPLHF	TGTGCCAGCAGCAGGGACGTGGCAGGCGATTCCCCCCTCCACTTT
NA	NA	TRBV20-1	TRBJ1-2	CSAREGGRNSGYTF	TGCAGTGCTAGAGAGGGGGGCAGAAACTCCGGCTACACCTTC
many	TRBD2	TRBV27	TRBJ2-3	CASSSPSGKQGRPQYF	TGTGCCAGCTCTTCCCCTAGCGGGAAACAGGGCAGACCGCAGTATTTT
NA	TRBD2	TRBV15	TRBJ2-1	CATSSVVGLPSDEQFF	TGTGCCACCAGCAGCGTAGTGGGACTACCTAGCGATGAGCAGTTCTTC
medium-sized	TRBD2	TRBV7-2	TRBJ2-1	CASSLKRGNEQFF	TGTGCCAGCAGCTTAAAGCGGGGCAATGAGCAGTTCTTC
many	NA	TRBV19	TRBJ2-2	CASSIGTGELFF	TGTGCCAGTAGTATAGGGACCGGGGAGCTGTTTTTT
NA	NA	TRBV12-3/TRBV12-4	TRBJ2-5	CATKTHEEETQYF	TGTGCCACCAAGACACACGAGGAAGAGACCCAGTACTTC
many	NA	TRBV30	TRBJ2-3	CAWTWTGDTQYF	TGTGCCTGGACCTGGACCGGGGATACGCAGTATTTT
NA	TRBD2	TRBV20-1	TRBJ2-7	CSARTSGRFTYEQYF	TGCAGTGCTAGGACTAGCGGGAGGTTCACCTACGAGCAGTACTTC
many	NA	TRBV27	TRBJ2-1	CASSSPQRGNEQFF	TGTGCCAGCAGTAGCCCCCAACGTGGAAATGAGCAGTTCTTC
many	NA	TRBV7-2	TRBJ2-5	CASSFGGKRGETQHF	TGTGCCAGCAGCTTTGGTGGCAAAAGGGGAGAGACCCAGCACTTC
many	NA	TRBV5-1	TRBJ2-1	CASSLDIGGLYNEQFF	TGCGCCAGCAGCTTGGACATCGGTGGTTTATACAATGAGCAGTTCTTC
NA	TRBD2	TRBV11-3	TRBJ2-2	CASSSGGSTGELFF	TGTGCCAGCTCTTCCGGGGGGAGCACCGGGGAGCTGTTTTTT
NA	NA	TRBV5-1	TRBJ2-3	CASSLQVPSTDTQYF	TGCGCCAGCAGCTTACAGGTACCTAGCACAGATACGCAGTATTTT
NA	NA	TRBV7-8	TRBJ2-3	CASSFGGTDTQYF	TGTGCCAGCAGCTTTGGGGGCACAGATACGCAGTATTTT